A selection of T cell receptor beta chains follows, all from one sample in a study of blood T cell repertoires in COVID-19. Profiling relied on immunoSEQ multiplex PCR, and the TCRdb table lists in-frame clones only, not all of them. Seen here are 100,000 to 120,000 clones, approximately 79% observed once, and the top ten hold approximately 16%. The material sequenced was peripheral blood. These receptors came from a woman older than 75 with active or convalescent COVID-19. Both conserved end residues are part of each CDR3. A D gene is named only where the DNA matches it firmly. Size values are once, few and many counts, or a class for expanded clones, and some rows have none.

j_gene,abundance,len,d_gene,v_gene,CDR3nt,CDR3aa
TRBJ2-7,-,14,TRBD1,TRBV5-4,TGTGCCAGCAGCTTCGGGACAGTCTCCTACGAGCAGTACTTC,CASSFGTVSYEQYF
TRBJ1-2,-,14,TRBD1,TRBV28,TGTGCCAGCAGTTTGGTGGGACAGGGAGGGAGCTACACCTTC,CASSLVGQGGSYTF
TRBJ2-5,-,13,TRBD1,TRBV6-6,TGTGCCAGCAGTCGACAGGGCCAAGAGACCCAGTACTTC,CASSRQGQETQYF
TRBJ2-1,-,14,-,TRBV20-1,TGCAGTGCTAGTAGTGGGCTACCAAGCCAGGGGCAGTTCTTC,CSASSGLPSQGQFF
TRBJ2-7,-,15,TRBD2,TRBV29-1,TGCAGCGTTGAACAGGAAGCGGGAGGGAGGTACGAGCAGTACTTC,CSVEQEAGGRYEQYF
TRBJ1-4,few,14,TRBD1,TRBV7-9,TGTGCCAGCAGCCCGACAGGGGTGGATGAAAAACTGTTTTTT,CASSPTGVDEKLFF
TRBJ2-7,-,13,-,TRBV6-5,TGTGCCAGCTCCCGTCACGCAGGCTACGAGCAGTACTTC,CASSRHAGYEQYF
TRBJ2-1,-,16,TRBD2,TRBV6-5,TGTGCCAGCAGTTACGCCCCGGCGGGAGGGTTCAATGAGCAGTTCTTC,CASSYAPAGGFNEQFF
TRBJ2-5,-,16,TRBD2,TRBV28,TGTGCCAGCAGTTCAACGGGGGGGCGCGGGCAAGAGACCCAGTACTTC,CASSSTGGRGQETQYF
TRBJ2-5,-,16,-,TRBV2,TGTGCCAGCAGGGAAGGCCAGGGCTATTACCAAGAGACCCAGTACTTC,CASREGQGYYQETQYF
TRBJ2-2,-,20,TRBD2,TRBV10-3,TGTGCCATCAGCCCGACGCCGGGACTAGCGGACCGCGCGAACACCGGGGAGCTGTTTTTT,CAISPTPGLADRANTGELFF
TRBJ2-2,-,13,-,TRBV5-1,TGCGCCAGCAGCCCGAAGGGGACCGGGGAGCTGTTTTTT,CASSPKGTGELFF
TRBJ2-3,-,16,-,TRBV3-1/TRBV3-2,TGTGCCAGCAGCAAAAGGAGGGACCCCCGCACAGATACGCAGTATTTT,CASSKRRDPRTDTQYF
TRBJ2-1,-,15,TRBD2,TRBV5-1,TGCGCCAGCAGCCCGGGACTAGCGGGAGTCCCTGAGCAGTTCTTC,CASSPGLAGVPEQFF
TRBJ1-4,-,15,-,TRBV15,TGTGCCACCAGCAGAGATAGGCAGGGCCGTGAAAAACTGTTTTTT,CATSRDRQGREKLFF
TRBJ2-5,-,15,TRBD1,TRBV25-1,TGTGCCAGCAGTAAACTTGGACAGGGAGGAGAGACCCAGTACTTC,CASSKLGQGGETQYF
TRBJ1-1,-,14,TRBD1,TRBV7-2,TGTGCCAGCAGCGTGCAGGGGGTGGACACTGAAGCTTTCTTT,CASSVQGVDTEAFF
TRBJ1-4,-,16,TRBD1,TRBV5-1,TGCGCCAGCAGCCCGACAGGGCGGGGAGCTAATGAAAAACTGTTTTTT,CASSPTGRGANEKLFF
TRBJ1-1,once,13,-,TRBV12-3/TRBV12-4,TGTGCCAGCAGAGAGAGACAGAACACTGAAGCTTTCTTT,CASRERQNTEAFF
TRBJ1-1,-,12,-,TRBV6-5,TGTGCCAGCAGTTACCAAGGGGCTGAAGCTTTCTTT,CASSYQGAEAFF
TRBJ1-1,-,12,-,TRBV19,TGTGCCAGTAGAACAGTGAACACTGAAGCTTTCTTT,CASRTVNTEAFF
TRBJ1-3,-,16,-,TRBV2,TGTGCCAGCAGTTCGACATCCGTCCTCTCTGGAAACACCATATATTTT,CASSSTSVLSGNTIYF
TRBJ2-3,-,15,TRBD2,TRBV11-2,TGTGCCAGCAGGGGGGGACTAGCGGGCACAGATACGCAGTATTTT,CASRGGLAGTDTQYF
TRBJ1-1,-,11,-,TRBV12-3/TRBV12-4,TGTGCCAGCATAGGGGTCACTGAAGCTTTCTTT,CASIGVTEAFF
TRBJ2-4,-,15,TRBD2,TRBV9,TGTGCCAGCGGGGACTCGCGGCTAGCGGGAGGGGCCCAGTACTTC,CASGDSRLAGGAQYF
TRBJ2-2,many,13,-,TRBV11-2,TGTGCCAGCAGCTTAGTGGCCACCGGGGAGCTGTTTTTT,CASSLVATGELFF
TRBJ1-4,-,14,-,TRBV6-4,TGTGCCAGCAGTGTCGAACAGGGAAGCGAAAAACTGTTTTTT,CASSVEQGSEKLFF
TRBJ2-1,-,15,TRBD2,TRBV5-1,TGCGCCAGCAGCTCGACCGGGACTAGAGCCGATGAGCAGTTCTTC,CASSSTGTRADEQFF
TRBJ2-3,-,16,-,TRBV7-6,TGTGCCAGCAGCTTGTTGGCGGGGTCTAGCACAGATACGCAGTATTTT,CASSLLAGSSTDTQYF
TRBJ1-1,-,13,-,TRBV19,TGTGCCAGTAGTGTACGAAGGGGGTCCGAGGCTTTCTTT,CASSVRRGSEAFF
TRBJ1-2,-,14,TRBD1,TRBV28,TGTGCCAGCGTCCCAATTGACAGGGCTAGGGGCTACACCTTC,CASVPIDRARGYTF
TRBJ1-6,-,16,TRBD1,TRBV5-1,TGCGCCAGCAGCTTGATTCCGGGACAGACTAATTCACCCCTCCACTTT,CASSLIPGQTNSPLHF
TRBJ1-2,few,14,TRBD1,TRBV5-6,TGTGCCAGCAGCTTGCCCGGGACAGGAGATGGCTACACCTTC,CASSLPGTGDGYTF
TRBJ2-4,once,14,TRBD1,TRBV28,TGTGCCAGCAGAACGGACAGGGAGGCGGCCATTCAGTACTTC,CASRTDREAAIQYF
TRBJ2-2,-,16,-,TRBV15,TGTGCCACCAGCAGAGATTTTTCAGGGGCCGGCGGGGAGCTGTTTTTT,CATSRDFSGAGGELFF
TRBJ1-2,-,13,TRBD1,TRBV12-3/TRBV12-4,TGTGCCAGCAGTTTCAGGGGGCGAAATGGCTACACCTTC,CASSFRGRNGYTF
TRBJ1-1,-,18,TRBD1,TRBV6-4,TGTGCCAGCAGTGATGTCCCGGGACAGGTTAAGCGAAACACTGAAGCTTTCTTT,CASSDVPGQVKRNTEAFF
TRBJ2-3,few,18,-,TRBV5-4,TGTGCCAGCAGCTTGGGTAGTATTTGGGAGACCCACACAGATACGCAGTATTTT,CASSLGSIWETHTDTQYF
TRBJ2-7,-,14,TRBD2,TRBV9,TGTGCCAGCAGCGAAGGGTCTAGCGGGAGCGAGCAGTACTTC,CASSEGSSGSEQYF
TRBJ1-5,-,14,TRBD1,TRBV2,TGTGCCAGCAGTGCCACAACAGGGGGTCAGCCCCAGCATTTT,CASSATTGGQPQHF
TRBJ1-4,-,10,TRBD1,TRBV30,TGTGCCTGGGGGCGGGACAGAGTATTTTTT,CAWGRDRVFF
TRBJ2-3,-,16,TRBD2,TRBV4-1,TGCGCCAGCAGCCGCAGCGGGAGGGGTGACACAGATACGCAGTATTTT,CASSRSGRGDTDTQYF
TRBJ2-7,-,12,-,TRBV7-9,TGTGCCAGCAGCCTTGCCGGGGGAGAGCAGTACTTC,CASSLAGGEQYF
TRBJ1-1,-,14,-,TRBV19,TGTGCCAGTAGTATAAGCCACGTGAACACTGAAGCTTTCTTT,CASSISHVNTEAFF
TRBJ2-3,-,15,-,TRBV4-1,TGCGCCAGCAGCCCGCGACAGCGAGGCGCAGATACGCAGTATTTT,CASSPRQRGADTQYF
TRBJ1-3,few,15,TRBD1,TRBV7-9,TGTGCCAGCAGCCCACAGGGGGCAGCTGGAAACACCATATATTTT,CASSPQGAAGNTIYF
TRBJ2-7,-,13,-,TRBV19,TGTGCCAGTAGTATATTAGCGGACTACGAGCAGTACTTC,CASSILADYEQYF
TRBJ2-5,-,13,-,TRBV2,TGTGCCAGCAGTGCGGACAGGGAGGGGACCCAGTACTTC,CASSADREGTQYF
TRBJ2-1,-,15,TRBD2,TRBV6-5,TGTGCCACAGCATCGGCGGGAGGGATATACAATGAGCAGTTCTTC,CATASAGGIYNEQFF
TRBJ2-7,-,14,-,TRBV15,TGTGCCACCAGTTGGGCCCCCTACTCCTACGAGCAGTACTTC,CATSWAPYSYEQYF
TRBJ2-1,-,14,-,TRBV6-1,TGTGCCAGCAGTGACGGAACAGCCAACAATGAGCAGTTCTTC,CASSDGTANNEQFF
TRBJ2-5,-,16,TRBD2,TRBV5-5,TGTGCCAGCAGCTCCCTTCCTGGGAGGGCCGGGGAGACCCAGTACTTC,CASSSLPGRAGETQYF
TRBJ2-1,-,15,TRBD2,TRBV5-1,TGCGCCAGCAGCCCCATAGCGGGAGGCGTCAATGAGCAGTTCTTC,CASSPIAGGVNEQFF
TRBJ1-2,-,16,TRBD1,TRBV11-2,TGTGCCAGCAGCTCCAGGACAGGGAACTTATTCTATGGCTACACCTTC,CASSSRTGNLFYGYTF
TRBJ2-7,-,14,TRBD2,TRBV11-2,TGTGCCAGCAGCGTCGGCGGGGGGACCTACGAGCAGTACTTC,CASSVGGGTYEQYF